This TCR beta chain was sequenced during a study of CD8 T cells in ankylosing spondylitis. Study-level results: Disease-linked clones displayed a CD8+ phenotype and appeared relatively rarely in peripheral blood. Apparently characteristic of ankylosing spondylitis blood was a TCR beta motif (roughly 8 highly homologous variants). A subset of motif variants has previously been described in the synovial fluid and blood of reactive arthritis. Disease-linked clones were reportedly significantly enriched in matched ankylosing spondylitis synovial fluid.

TCRdb used MiXCR to reprocess the 5' RACE reads, holding one entry per CDR3 protein. The sample lists 250,000 to 300,000 distinct CDR3 sequences, around 20% seen once, with 7.8% in the top ten. This clonotype was recorded at least ten times. Antigen unknown. The CDR3 contains 13 residues. Trimming took off 1 base at V and 6 bases at J, with 7 bases between the two ends. The germline V gene has CDR1 SGHVS and CDR2 FNYEAQ. The sample consisted of blood, either unsorted or a sorted T cell fraction (not recorded which). The chain links TRBV7-6 to TRBJ2-1, with D hard to call. This clonotype was obtained from a male donor with ankylosing spondylitis or in good health (not recorded which). The CDR3 is CASSLVNLNEQFF. CDR3 coding DNA: TGTGCCAGCAGCTTAGTGAATCTCAATGAGCAGTTCTTC.